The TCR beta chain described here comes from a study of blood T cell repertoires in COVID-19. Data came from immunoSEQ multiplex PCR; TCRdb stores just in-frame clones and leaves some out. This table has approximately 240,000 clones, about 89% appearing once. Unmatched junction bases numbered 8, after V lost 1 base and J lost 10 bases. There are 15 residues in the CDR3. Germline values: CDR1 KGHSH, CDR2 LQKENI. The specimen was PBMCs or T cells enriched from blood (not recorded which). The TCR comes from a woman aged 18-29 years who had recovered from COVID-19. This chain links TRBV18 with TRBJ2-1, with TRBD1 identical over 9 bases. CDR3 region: CASSPRRQGDAEQFF. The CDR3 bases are TGTGCCAGCTCACCACGAAGACAGGGGGACGCGGAGCAGTTCTTC.